The 32 T cell receptor beta chains reported below all come from one sample, sequenced in a study of blood T cells in healthy people across ages. A sample-barcoded 5' primer and a J-beta primer mix were used in a second PCR of roughly 7 to 11 cycles. TCRdb re-called the 5' RACE reads through MiXCR, storing one row per CDR3 protein. The table has about 400,000 distinct CDR3 sequences, about 49% seen once; the top ten hold under 65%. Sequencing was performed on blood. The origin of the receptors is a man aged 60 to 75 in good health.

The rearrangement uses TRBV29-1 and TRBJ2-5; D remains unclear. The CDR3 has 13 residues. The V gene's germline CDR1 is SQVTM and CDR2 ANQGSEA. Trimming pared 7 bases from V and 2 bases from J, leaving 14 bases between. CDR3 nucleotides: TGCAGCGCTAGACGGTCACTTCAAGAGACCCAGTACTTC. It codes for CSARRSLQETQYF.

In this sample, this clonotype turned up a few times. This chain joins TRBV12-3 or TRBV12-4 and TRBJ1-1; 10 positions agree with TRBD1. Trimming took 3 bases from V and 1 from J; bases not matched to a gene: 2. The CDR3 is 15 residues long. The chain's CDR3 is CASSLGQGSNTEAFF. The CDR3 nucleotides read TGTGCCAGCAGTTTGGGACAGGGGTCGAACACTGAAGCTTTCTTT.

This clonotype occurred a few times. This chain uses TRBV20-1 with TRBJ2-7; perhaps TRBD2 as D (6 bases). The CDR3 covers 14 residues. The V and J ends lost 3 bases and 1 base respectively, with 13 bases between them. The germline gives CDR1 DFQATT, CDR2 SNEGSKA (reference sequence). The CDR3: CSASWGGRSYEQYF. The CDR3 DNA sequence: TGCAGTGCTAGCTGGGGAGGTCGGTCCTACGAGCAGTACTTC.

The DNA of the CDR3 is TGTGCCGGAGGACAGGGAAATGTGGACAATGAGCAGTACTTC. Protein sequence: CAGGQGNVDNEQYF. The gene calls are TRBV7-9 and TRBJ2-5, with 8 positions matching TRBD1. J lost 11 bases, V lost 11 bases, and 19 bases had no gene match. The CDR3 length is 14 residues. The germline V gene encodes CDR1 SEHNR and CDR2 FQNEAQ (reference sequence). Supplemented by reference TRBV7-9 and TRBJ2-5, the full variable domain reads DTGVSQNPRHKITKRGQNVTFRCDPISEHNRLYWYRQTLGQGPEFLTYFQNEAQLEKSRLLSDRFSAERPKGSFSTLEIQRTEQGDSAMYLCAGGQGNVDNEQYFGPGTRLLVL.

The rearrangement joins TRBV18 to TRBJ1-6; possible D gene TRBD1, 6 bases. The CDR3 contains 15 residues. Germline values: CDR1 KGHSH, CDR2 LQKENI. Trimming shortened V by 4 bases and J by 9 bases, and 16 bases separated the two germline ends. The CDR3 region has the DNA TGTGCCAGCTCACTAGATGGGGGCGCGTCTTCACCCCTCCACTTT. It specifies CASSLDGGASSPLHF.

This clonotype was seen repeatedly, ten times or more. The genes are TRBV11-3 and TRBJ2-4; 9 bases align to TRBD1. Germline V gives CDR1 SGHNT, CDR2 YENEEA. The CDR3 length is 13 residues. J lost 7 bases, V lost 5 bases, and 3 bases had no gene match. The CDR3 DNA reads as TGTGCCAGCAGCGTAGGGACAGGGAACATTCAGTACTTC. Translated: CASSVGTGNIQYF.

The rearrangement joins TRBV2 to TRBJ2-3; TRBD1 agrees at 8 bases. The germline gives CDR1 SNHLY, CDR2 FYNNEI. V shed 4 bases, J shed 2 bases, and the junction held 2 bases outside the gene matches. The CDR3 extends over 14 amino acids. CDR3 in DNA: TGTGCCAGCAGTGCCCAGGGGGCCACAGATACGCAGTATTTT. This translates into CASSAQGATDTQYF.

The CDR3 region has the DNA TGCGCCAGCAGTTCGACCGCGGGATCTGTGCGGGAGACCCAGTACTTC. Its translation: CASSSTAGSVRETQYF. The rearrangement joins TRBV5-1 to TRBJ2-7; the D gene is possibly TRBD2 (6 bases). The DNA matches TRBJ2-5 better at its end, which makes the J call doubtful. The CDR3 is 16 residues long. Per the germline V gene, CDR1 is SGHRS and CDR2 is YFSETQ.

Comment on this clonotype: In this CDR3 the conserved last residue, phenylalanine or tryptophan, is missing, so a read error is likely. This sequence joins TRBV20-1 and TRBJ2-4; TRBD1 matches 7 bases. The germline V gene encodes CDR1 DFQATT and CDR2 SNEGSKA (reference sequence). The V and J ends lost 5 bases and 6 bases, in that order; junction bases with no gene match: 7. This CDR3 is built from 13 residues. This chain's CDR3 is CSADRVQGNIQYL. The CDR3 coding sequence is TGCAGTGCTGACAGGGTCCAGGGAAACATTCAGTACCTC.

This clonotype was detected ten times or more. The V and J genes are TRBV5-4 and TRBJ1-6; TRBD1 matches at 7 bases. V dropped 4 bases and J dropped 6; count of bases not matched to a gene: 4. CDR3 length equals 14 residues. Germline CDR1 is SGHNT and CDR2 is YYREEE (reference sequence). As DNA, the CDR3 is TGTGCCAGCAGCCCTGGACAGGCTAATTCACCCCTCCACTTT. Translated, it gives CASSPGQANSPLHF.

The CDR3 here is CSARVVATYNEQFF. DNA for the CDR3: TGCAGTGCTAGAGTGGTAGCCACCTACAATGAGCAGTTCTTC. V gene TRBV20-1 combines with J gene TRBJ2-1, with D hard to call. Germline lookup yields CDR1 DFQATT and CDR2 SNEGSKA (reference sequence). V was trimmed by 1 base and J by 2 bases, leaving 9 bases between them. The length of the CDR3 is 14 residues.

With respect to this clonotype: A clone one base away is much larger, so this may be a read error. This sequence joins TRBV20-1 and TRBJ2-5, with D possibly TRBD1 on 6 matching bases. Trimming took off 5 bases at V and 11 bases at J, with 21 bases between the two ends. Looked up from germline, CDR1 is DFQATT and CDR2 is SNEGSKA (reference sequence). The CDR3 has 13 amino acids. CDR3 nucleotides: TGCAGTGCTCCCGAAACAGGGTCCAATGAGCAGTACTTC. It codes for CSAPETGSNEQYF.

The rearrangement joins TRBV27 to TRBJ2-3, with D maybe TRBD2 (6 bases). Germline V CDR1 and CDR2: MNHEY, SMNVEV (reference sequence). V lost 6 bases and J 7 bases, leaving 17 bases between the germline ends. The CDR3 totals 14 residues. The CDR3 nucleotides are TGTGCCAGCAGGACATTCACTAGCTCCTATACGCAGTATTTT. Amino acids: CASRTFTSSYTQYF.

This clonotype was counted a few times. The J gene is TRBJ2-5, the V gene TRBV10-3, with TRBD1 as a possible D gene (6 bases). The V end was cut by 6 bases, the J end by 1 base, with 9 bases between. The CDR3 has 13 residues. The germline gives CDR1 ENHRY, CDR2 SYGVKD. CDR3 DNA sequence: TGTGCCATCAGCAGGGACACCCAAGAGACCCAGTACTTC. Translated: CAISRDTQETQYF.

The CDR3 sequence is CASSPGGPRSQYF. The DNA for the CDR3 is TGTGCCAGCTCCCCGGGAGGGCCTCGGAGCCAGTACTTC. J is TRBJ2-5 and V is TRBV28; TRBD2 aligns across 8 bases. CDR3 size: 13 residues. V dropped 8 bases and J dropped 10; count of bases not matched to a gene: 12. Germline loops: CDR1 MDHEN, CDR2 SYDVKM.

The chain uses TRBV6-5 and TRBJ2-1, with D uncertain. Trimming pared 7 bases from V and 10 bases from J, leaving 11 bases between. The CDR3 has 11 amino acids. CDR1 and CDR2 (germline): MNHEY, SVGAGI. The CDR3 DNA follows: TGTGCCAGCATTAACCTAGGAGAGCAGTTCTTC. Protein product: CASINLGEQFF.

As for this clonotype: A junction end diverges from the germline sequence, so it may reflect a read error. The V gene is TRBV12-3 or TRBV12-4, the J gene TRBJ2-5; TRBD2 aligns across 7 bases. The CDR3 length is 14 residues. The CDR3 region has the DNA TGTGCCAGCAGTTTAACTAGCGACCAAGAGACCCAGTACTTT. This gives the protein CASSLTSDQETQYF.

In its sample, this clonotype ranks as medium-sized. The rearrangement uses TRBV7-9 and TRBJ2-7; D assignment may be TRBD1 or TRBD2 (5 bases each). The CDR3 is 13 amino acids. Germline values: CDR1 SEHNR, CDR2 FQNEAQ (reference sequence). V was trimmed by 5 bases and J by 5 bases, leaving 13 bases between them. The CDR3 nucleotides are TGTGCCAGCAGCGTCGGCAGGGACCACGAGCAGTACTTC. Translation gives CASSVGRDHEQYF. Filled out from reference TRBV7-9 and TRBJ2-7, the complete variable domain reads DTGVSQNPRHKITKRGQNVTFRCDPISEHNRLYWYRQTLGQGPEFLTYFQNEAQLEKSRLLSDRFSAERPKGSFSTLEIQRTEQGDSAMYLCASSVGRDHEQYFGPGTRLTVT.

The V gene is TRBV6-2 or TRBV6-3, the J gene TRBJ2-3, with TRBD2 matching 7 bases. The CDR3 extends over 17 amino acids. Germline CDR1 reads MNHEY; CDR2 reads SVGEGT. The trim removed 0 bases at V and 2 bases at J, leaving 8 bases unmatched. This CDR3 is CASSYSRGGSPTDTQYF. The CDR3 coding sequence is TGTGCCAGCAGTTACTCGAGGGGCGGGAGCCCCACAGATACGCAGTATTTT.

This sequence joins TRBV20-1 and TRBJ2-5, with TRBD2 matching over 10 bases. This CDR3 is 18 amino acids long. The germline V gene encodes CDR1 DFQATT and CDR2 SNEGSKA (reference sequence). Trimming removed 4 bases from V and 4 bases from J; junction bases left unmatched: 18. The CDR3 region is CSAKGQAGGLSVLETQYF. The CDR3 DNA follows: TGCAGTGCTAAAGGGCAAGCGGGGGGGCTTTCGGTTTTAGAGACCCAGTACTTC.

V usage is TRBV20-1 and J usage is TRBJ2-1, with D tentatively TRBD1 or TRBD2 (6 bases each). Germline CDR1 reads DFQATT; CDR2 reads SNEGSKA (reference sequence). Trimming stripped 4 bases from V and 7 bases from J, with 14 bases between. This CDR3 comprises 13 residues. The CDR3 DNA follows: TGCAGTGCTAAGACAGGAGGGGGAAATGAGCAGTTCTTC. Protein: CSAKTGGGNEQFF.

The chain has TRBV5-1 and TRBJ2-3, with unresolved D. V gave up 5 bases and J gave up 1 base, with 8 bases separating them. CDR1 and CDR2 from the germline V gene are SGHRS and YFSETQ. The length of the CDR3 is 13 residues. The CDR3 DNA follows: TGCGCCAGCAGTGTACCTGGCACAGATACGCAGTATTTT. Translating it yields CASSVPGTDTQYF. Based on the CDR3 plus reference TRBV5-1 and TRBJ2-3, the full variable domain is KAGVTQTPRYLIKTRGQQVTLSCSPISGHRSVSWYQQTPGQGLQFLFEYFSETQRNKGNFPGRFSGRQFSNSRSEMNVSTLELGDSALYLCASSVPGTDTQYFGPGTRLTVL.

V gene TRBV9 combines with J gene TRBJ2-1; the match to TRBD2 covers 8 bases. The germline V gene encodes CDR1 SGDLS and CDR2 YYNGEE. With 0 bases clipped from V and 8 bases from J, the junction kept 10 bases outside the gene matches. This CDR3 comprises 16 residues. The CDR3 reads CASSVGSSGSLYEQFF. The CDR3 DNA sequence: TGTGCCAGCAGCGTAGGATCAAGCGGGAGTCTCTATGAGCAGTTCTTC.

This chain connects TRBV6-5 to TRBJ2-1; TRBD2 aligns across 10 bases. V shed 6 bases and J 6 bases; nucleotides not matched to a gene: 11. Germline V gene data show CDR1 as MNHEY and CDR2 as SVGAGI. This CDR3 spans 16 amino acids. In nucleotides, the CDR3 is TGTGCCAGCAGCCCCCAACTAGCGGGGTTGAGCAATGAGCAGTTCTTC. Residues: CASSPQLAGLSNEQFF.

This rearrangement joins TRBV28 to TRBJ1-1; D is unresolved. Germline V gives CDR1 MDHEN, CDR2 SYDVKM. This CDR3 has 16 amino acids. Trimming left V 3 bases short and J 4 bases short, with 18 bases between. This chain's CDR3 is CASSFGVSRSVTEAFF. The CDR3 coding sequence is TGTGCCAGCAGTTTCGGAGTCAGTCGTAGCGTCACTGAAGCTTTCTTT.

This clonotype was found a few times. The rearrangement links TRBV20-1 to TRBJ1-2, with D uncertain. Trimming stripped 6 bases from V and 1 base from J, with 9 bases between. The CDR3 totals 12 residues. Germline CDR1 and CDR2: DFQATT and SNEGSKA (reference sequence). The chain's CDR3 is CSAQSLNYGYTF. CDR3 nucleotides: TGCAGTGCCCAAAGTCTTAACTATGGCTACACCTTC.

The chain links TRBV12-3 or TRBV12-4 to TRBJ2-2; 10 bases match TRBD1. This CDR3 comprises 18 residues. V shed 5 bases and J 4 bases; nucleotides not matched to a gene: 13. The CDR3 protein is CASSPRLGGQGVTGELFF. The CDR3 DNA reads as TGTGCCAGCAGTCCTCGGTTAGGTGGACAGGGGGTCACCGGGGAGCTGTTTTTT.

The chain links TRBV5-1 to TRBJ2-7, with D possibly TRBD1 on 6 matching bases. The germline V gene encodes CDR1 SGHRS and CDR2 YFSETQ. Trimming stripped 0 bases from V and 5 bases from J, with 15 bases between. This CDR3 is built from 15 residues. CDR3 sequence (DNA): TGCGCCAGCAGCTTGGGTACAGGGTTCCCCGACGAGCAGTACTTC. Its protein is CASSLGTGFPDEQYF.

The chain uses TRBV6-5 and TRBJ1-2, with 7 bases matching TRBD1. The CDR3 consists of 14 residues. The J segment lost 8 bases and the V segment lost 3 bases, leaving 9 bases of the junction unmatched. Germline loops: CDR1 MNHEY, CDR2 SVGAGI. The CDR3 loop is CASSYNRGGKGYTF. DNA of the CDR3: TGTGCCAGCAGTTATAACAGGGGAGGCAAAGGCTACACCTTC.

The chain has TRBV15 and TRBJ2-1; D not resolved. The CDR3 totals 16 residues. Trimming pared 0 bases from V and 9 bases from J, leaving 18 bases between. Looked up from germline, CDR1 is LNHNV and CDR2 is YYDKDF (reference sequence). CDR3 DNA sequence: TGTGCCACCAGCAGAGATCAAGGCATCAGGCCGGGTGAGCAGTTCTTC. Translated, it gives CATSRDQGIRPGEQFF.

The sample holds many counts of this clonotype. The genes are TRBV11-2 and TRBJ2-1, with 10 bases matching TRBD2. The CDR3 has 14 residues. V gave up 5 bases and J gave up 7 bases; unmatched junction bases: 5. CDR1 SGHAT and CDR2 FQNNGV come from the germline V gene. CDR3 in DNA: TGTGCCAGCAGCCAACTAGCGGGGTTGAATGAGCAGTTCTTC. Translating gives CASSQLAGLNEQFF.

The V call is TRBV11-2, the J call TRBJ2-1; 9 bases fit TRBD2. After removal of 5 bases from V and 10 bases from J, the junction contained 3 bases not matched to a gene. Germline CDR1 is SGHAT and CDR2 is FQNNGV. The CDR3 sequence is 12 residues long. The CDR3 DNA sequence: TGTGCCAGCAGCCCTCTAGCGGGAGAGCAGTTCTTC. Translating it yields CASSPLAGEQFF.